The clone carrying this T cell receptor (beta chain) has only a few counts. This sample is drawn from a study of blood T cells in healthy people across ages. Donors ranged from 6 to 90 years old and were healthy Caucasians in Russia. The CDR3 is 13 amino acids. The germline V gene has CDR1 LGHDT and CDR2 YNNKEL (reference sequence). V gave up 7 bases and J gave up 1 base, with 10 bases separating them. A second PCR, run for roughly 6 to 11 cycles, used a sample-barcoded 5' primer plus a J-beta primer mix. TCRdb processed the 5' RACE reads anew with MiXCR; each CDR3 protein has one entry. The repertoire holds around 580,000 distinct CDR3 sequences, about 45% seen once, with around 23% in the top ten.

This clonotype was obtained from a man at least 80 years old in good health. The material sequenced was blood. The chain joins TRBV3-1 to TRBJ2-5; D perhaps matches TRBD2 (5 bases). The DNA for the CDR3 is TGTGCCAGCACCCCGGGAATCCAAGAGACCCAGTACTTC. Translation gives CASTPGIQETQYF.